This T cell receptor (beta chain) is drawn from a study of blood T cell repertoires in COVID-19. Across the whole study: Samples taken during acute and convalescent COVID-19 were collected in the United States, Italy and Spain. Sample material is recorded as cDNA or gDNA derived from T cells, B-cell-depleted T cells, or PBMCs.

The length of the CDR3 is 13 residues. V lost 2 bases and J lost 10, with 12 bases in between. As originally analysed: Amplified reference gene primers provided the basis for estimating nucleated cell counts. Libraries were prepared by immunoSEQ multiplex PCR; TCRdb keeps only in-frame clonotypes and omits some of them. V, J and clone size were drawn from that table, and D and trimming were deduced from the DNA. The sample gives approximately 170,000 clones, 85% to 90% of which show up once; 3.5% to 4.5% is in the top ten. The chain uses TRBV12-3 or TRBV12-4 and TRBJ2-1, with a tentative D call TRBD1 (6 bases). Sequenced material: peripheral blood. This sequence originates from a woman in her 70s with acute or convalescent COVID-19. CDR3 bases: TGTGCCAGCAGTTTATCCCGACAGGCGGAGCAGTTCTTC. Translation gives CASSLSRQAEQFF.